This record covers a single T cell receptor (beta chain). Its cognate antigen has yet to be identified. The record has no base qualities; no much larger clone is one base away. This record belongs to a study of T cell clonotyping in hematopoietic cell transplantation (dated by TCRdb to the early 2020s). With regard to the full study: A total of about 140 blood samples were gathered in the study from fewer than 40 consecutive transplant recipients along with their related donors. Patient recruitment ran from 2015 to early 2017, and follow-up continued until late 2020 or death. What the authors observed across the whole study: Broader TCR repertoire diversity after transplant was predicted by Inverse Simpson Index values from donors and from recipients before transplant. Recipient repertoires showed only a small fraction of overlap with donor repertoires, and over 95% appeared de novo at the given depth. The sample size was limited, and CD4 and CD8 repertoire contributions could not be separated because cells were not sorted. A decrease in recipient TCR diversity was observed after transplant, and a progressive increase in pathologically expanded clonotypes was seen from day 30 to day 180.

TCR beta CDR3 regions were amplified from genomic DNA with the immunoSEQ assay, a bias-controlled multiplex PCR using V- and J-specific primers. In a second PCR step, a proprietary barcode and Illumina adapter sequences were attached to the CDR3 amplicons. An Illumina MiSeq instrument was used to sequence the CDR3 libraries. Under the source paper's analysis protocol: Export and quality control were performed with immunoSEQ Analyzer 3.0, and downstream analyses were performed with R Bioconductor and Immunarch. Repertoire metrics were calculated using only productive rearrangements within the normalized downsampled data set. In the normalized cohort, a clonotype counted as pathologically expanded if the clonotype was larger than 5 templates. The Inverse Simpson Index served as the measure of repertoire diversity. CMV-specificity analyses were carried out on the non-normalized data set to capture all clonotypes. The clones in this table, taken by TCRdb from immuneACCESS, are in-frame only. Not every clone is retained; where verified, under half of the shortfall comes from an unresolved V gene, and the cause of the rest is unknown. V and J calls plus clone size are reproduced from that table; the DNA served to infer D and trimming. The sample has over 7,500 clones on record, around 97% of them singletons. The ten top clones hold about 2.6% of the sample.

According to the study, the label for this sample's time point signals: 100 days after allo-HCT. Blood from recipients was drawn roughly 28 days before transplant, then again at days 30, 100 and 180 after transplant. Nuclei Lysis Solution was used to extract genomic DNA from fresh or cryopreserved unfractionated peripheral blood mononuclear cells. Its CDR3 holds 16 amino acids, cysteine through phenylalanine. Only the CDR3 part of the read is kept: 48 bases, read in frame from the first base. From V the trimming removes 0 bases and from J it removes 4 bases, while the gene matches leave 8 bases of the junction unaccounted for. The germline V gene encodes CDR1 SGDLS and CDR2 YYNGEE.

This receptor was identified in a male patient between 60 and 69 years old who had an allogeneic stem cell transplant from a related donor, so the T cells may come from the graft donor. Some clones in this sample may be carry-over from other donors' samples. This sequence uses TRBV9 and TRBJ1-1; 8 nucleotides in the junction match TRBD1. This sample comprised peripheral blood mononuclear cells, obtained 100 days after allogeneic stem cell transplant. The nucleotide sequence reads TGTGCCAGCAGCGTAGAGACAGGGGCCGTCGGCACTGAAGCTTTCTTT. Protein translation: CASSVETGAVGTEAFF.